This TCR beta chain originates from a study of blood T cell repertoires in COVID-19 (dated by TCRdb to about 2020). About the study as a whole: Collaborator samples came from the United States, Italy and Spain and covered acute and convalescent phases of COVID-19. The prospective study material was composed of cDNA or gDNA derived from T cells, B-cell-depleted T cells, or PBMCs. Deeply sampled blood TCRbeta repertoires from subjects exposed to, actively infected with, or recovered from COVID-19 were included in the dataset. The repertoires were released in a freely available public database meant as a resource for research on the immune response to SARS-CoV-2. Samples were obtained from the ongoing ImmuneRACE study (first 160 participants) and from 1,254 subjects provided by 6 global collaborators. A de-identified subject ID, COVID-19 status, age in years and sex were almost always included in the sample metadata. Where available, HLA class I and class II types were taken from metadata supplied by the sample provider and were not determined by assay-based typing.

In regard to this clone: This receptor's antigen is unknown. No much larger clone exists at a distance of one base, and base qualities are not known.

TCRbeta CDR3 regions were amplified from genomic DNA using the immunoSEQ Assay, a bias-controlled multiplex PCR. Per the original workflow: Within the assay, amplification of reference gene primers was used to estimate how many nucleated cells each sample contained. To quantify the absolute abundance of each unique TCRbeta CDR3 rearrangement, sequence reads were collapsed and filtered. For each sample, productive Simpson clonality was calculated as the square root of Simpson's diversity index across productive rearrangements. TCRdb limited this immuneACCESS table to in-frame rearrangements with V and J called. A share of clones is missing; checked studies link under half to unresolved V genes, and the rest is unexplained. Clonal size and the V and J genes are those of that table, whereas D and trimming came from the DNA. The sample profile shows about 180,000 clones; 89% of them were found once. The leading ten clones occupy roughly 2% of the sample.

What the authors observed across the whole study: The amount of clinical and demographic metadata varied by source and participant and was provided uncurated.

Relative to germline, V is 6 bases shorter and J is 5 bases shorter, with 11 bases between their ends. The CDR3 starts with the cysteine, ends with the phenylalanine, and has 12 residues. The CDR3 DNA has 36 bases and is translated from base 1. According to the germline V gene, CDR1 reads SGHDT and CDR2 reads YYEEEE. A second Seattle source provided samples from volunteer blood donors who had recovered from COVID-19. Collaborating institutions collected whole blood in K2EDTA tubes following their own protocols. For TCRbeta analysis, collaborators shipped samples as frozen whole blood, isolated PBMCs, or DNA extracted from either of those sample types.

Material for sequencing was peripheral blood. The rearranged segments are TRBV5-6 and TRBJ1-1, with no D gene named confidently. The TCR originated in a man younger than 35 who had recovered from COVID-19. This receptor has the CDR3 CASTGTRTEAFF. The DNA sequence is as follows: TGTGCCAGCACCGGTACTAGGACTGAAGCTTTCTTT.